The 6 T cell receptor beta chains below were found in one sample sequenced in a study of post-analysis software for immune sequencing data. Study-wide results and caveats: Compared with controls, patients had more of five TRBV segments, including TRBV5-6, TRBV5-1 and TRBV20-1.

Antigens of these TCRs are unknown. Unique molecular identifiers were carried by the TCR beta cDNA libraries. TCRdb ran MiXCR on the PCR reads and lists one entry per CDR3 protein. Among about 460,000 distinct CDR3 sequences listed, around 40% were seen once. Specimen: blood. These receptors originate from a girl aged 10 to 17 with multiple sclerosis.

The chain links TRBV12-3 or TRBV12-4 to TRBJ2-7; 8 bases agree with TRBD1. The J segment lost 0 bases and the V segment lost 1 base, leaving 8 bases of the junction unmatched. CDR3 length: 17 amino acids. The DNA of the CDR3 is TGTGCCAGCAGTTTAGGGCCGTGGGACAGGAGCTCCTACGAGCAGTACTTC. Translating gives CASSLGPWDRSSYEQYF.

This sequence joins TRBV10-2 and TRBJ2-7; D might be TRBD2 (6 bases). Trimming took 2 bases from V and 2 from J, leaving 10 bases between them. Germline loops: CDR1 WSHSY, CDR2 SAAADI. This CDR3 comprises 14 residues. CDR3 sequence: CASSEPGLTYEQYF. The CDR3 nucleotides read TGCGCCAGCAGTGAGCCGGGACTGACCTACGAGCAGTACTTC.

Only a few counts were recorded for this clonotype. CDR3 amino acids: CSVDPTGSTYEQYF. In DNA, the CDR3 is TGCAGCGTTGACCCAACTGGGAGCACATACGAGCAGTACTTC. The rearrangement links TRBV29-1 to TRBJ2-7; possibly TRBD2 for D (5 bases). V lost 3 bases and J 4 bases, leaving 16 bases between the germline ends. The CDR3 loop spans 14 amino acids. Germline V lookup: CDR1 SQVTM, CDR2 ANQGSEA.

This CDR3 reads CASSSSRAAYEQFF. In DNA, the CDR3 is TGTGCCAGCAGCTCCTCCCGGGCGGCGTATGAGCAGTTCTTC. This chain uses TRBV7-2 with TRBJ2-1; D unresolved. The CDR3 length is 14 residues. V lost 4 bases and J 8 bases, leaving 15 bases between the germline ends. In germline, CDR1 is SGHTA, CDR2 FQGNSA.

This clonotype showed up just once. This chain joins TRBV15 and TRBJ2-7; no reliable D call. This CDR3 comprises 15 residues. Per germline, CDR1 LNHNV and CDR2 YYDKDF (reference sequence). Trimming cost V 0 bases and J 0 bases, with 9 bases left between them. CDR3 amino acids: CATSREPARSYEQYF. CDR3 DNA sequence: TGTGCCACCAGCAGAGAACCAGCCCGCTCCTACGAGCAGTACTTC.

The CDR3 here is CASSPMGTGAGNTIYF. CDR3 DNA sequence: TGTGCCAGCAGCCCTATGGGGACAGGGGCTGGAAACACCATATATTTT. V usage is TRBV28 and J usage is TRBJ1-3, with TRBD1 matching over 10 bases. In germline, CDR1 is MDHEN, CDR2 SYDVKM. The V and J ends lost 6 bases and 2 bases, in that order; junction bases with no gene match: 7. This CDR3 is built from 16 residues.